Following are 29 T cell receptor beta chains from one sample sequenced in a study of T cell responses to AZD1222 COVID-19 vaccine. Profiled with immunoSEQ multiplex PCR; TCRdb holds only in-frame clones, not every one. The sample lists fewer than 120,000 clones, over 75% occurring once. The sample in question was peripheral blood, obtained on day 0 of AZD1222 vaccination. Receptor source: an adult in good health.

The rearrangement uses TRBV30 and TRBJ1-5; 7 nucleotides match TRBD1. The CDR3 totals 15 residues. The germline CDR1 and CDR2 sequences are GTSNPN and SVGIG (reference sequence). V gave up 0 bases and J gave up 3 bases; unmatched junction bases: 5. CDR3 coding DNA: TGTGCCTGGAGTGTACAGGACAGGCCCAATCAGCCCCAGCATTTT. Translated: CAWSVQDRPNQPQHF.

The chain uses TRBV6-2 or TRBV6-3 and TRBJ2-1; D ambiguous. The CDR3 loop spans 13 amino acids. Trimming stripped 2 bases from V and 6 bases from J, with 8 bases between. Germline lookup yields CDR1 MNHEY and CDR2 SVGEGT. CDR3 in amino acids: CASSYMTSNEQFF. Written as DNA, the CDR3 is TGTGCCAGCAGTTACATGACTTCCAATGAGCAGTTCTTC.

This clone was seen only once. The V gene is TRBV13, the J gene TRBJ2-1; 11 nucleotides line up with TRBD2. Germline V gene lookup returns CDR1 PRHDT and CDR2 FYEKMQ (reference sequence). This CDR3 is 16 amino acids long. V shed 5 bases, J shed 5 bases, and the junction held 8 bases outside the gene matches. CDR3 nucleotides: TGTGCCAGCAGCGGACCGACTAGCGGGGCTCACAATGAGCAGTTCTTC. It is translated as CASSGPTSGAHNEQFF.

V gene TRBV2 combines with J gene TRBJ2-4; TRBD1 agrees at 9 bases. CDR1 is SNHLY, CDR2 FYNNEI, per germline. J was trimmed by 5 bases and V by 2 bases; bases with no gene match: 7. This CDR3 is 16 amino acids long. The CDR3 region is CASSELGTGTQNIQYF. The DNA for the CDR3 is TGTGCCAGCAGTGAACTCGGGACAGGGACCCAAAACATTCAGTACTTC.

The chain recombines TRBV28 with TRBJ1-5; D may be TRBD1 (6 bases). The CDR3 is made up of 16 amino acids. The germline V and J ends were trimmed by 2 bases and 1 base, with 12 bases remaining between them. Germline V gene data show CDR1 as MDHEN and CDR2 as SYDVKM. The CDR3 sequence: CASSLMGGRSNQPQHF. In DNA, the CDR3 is TGTGCCAGCAGTTTAATGGGGGGCAGGAGCAATCAGCCCCAGCATTTT.

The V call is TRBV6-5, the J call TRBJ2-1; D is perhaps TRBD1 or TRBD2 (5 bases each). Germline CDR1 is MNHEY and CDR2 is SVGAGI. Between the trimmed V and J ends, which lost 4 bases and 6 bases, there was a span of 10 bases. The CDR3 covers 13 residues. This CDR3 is CASSWGTTNEQFF. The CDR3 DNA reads TGTGCCAGCAGTTGGGGGACCACCAATGAGCAGTTCTTC.

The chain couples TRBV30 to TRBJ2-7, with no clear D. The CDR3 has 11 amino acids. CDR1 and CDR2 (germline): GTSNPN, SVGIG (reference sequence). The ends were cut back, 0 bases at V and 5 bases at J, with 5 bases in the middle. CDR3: CAWSVVDEQYF. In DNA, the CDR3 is TGTGCCTGGAGTGTAGTGGACGAGCAGTACTTC.

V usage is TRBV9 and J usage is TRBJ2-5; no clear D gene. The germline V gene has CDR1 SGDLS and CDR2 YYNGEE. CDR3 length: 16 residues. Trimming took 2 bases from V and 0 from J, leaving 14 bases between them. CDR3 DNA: TGTGCCAGCAGCGTTCAAGGCACCCAGTACCAAGAGACCCAGTACTTC. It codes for CASSVQGTQYQETQYF. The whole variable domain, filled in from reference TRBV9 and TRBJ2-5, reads DSGVTQTPKHLITATGQRVTLRCSPRSGDLSVYWYQQSLDQGLQFLIQYYNGEERAKGNILERFSAQQFPDLHSELNLSSLELGDSALYFCASSVQGTQYQETQYFGPGTRLLVL.

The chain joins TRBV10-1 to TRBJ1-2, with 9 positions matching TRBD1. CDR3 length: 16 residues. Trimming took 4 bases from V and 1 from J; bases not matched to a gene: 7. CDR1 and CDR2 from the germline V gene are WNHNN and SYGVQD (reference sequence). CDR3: CASSGRQGVYNYGYTF. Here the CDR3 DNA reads TGCGCCAGCAGTGGACGACAGGGGGTATATAACTATGGCTACACCTTC.

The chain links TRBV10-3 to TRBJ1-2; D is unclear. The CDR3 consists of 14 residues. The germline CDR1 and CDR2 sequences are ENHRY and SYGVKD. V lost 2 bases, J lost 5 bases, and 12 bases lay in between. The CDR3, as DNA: TGTGCCATCAGTGAGAGGGAGGGAGCTTATGGCTACACCTTC. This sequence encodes CAISEREGAYGYTF.

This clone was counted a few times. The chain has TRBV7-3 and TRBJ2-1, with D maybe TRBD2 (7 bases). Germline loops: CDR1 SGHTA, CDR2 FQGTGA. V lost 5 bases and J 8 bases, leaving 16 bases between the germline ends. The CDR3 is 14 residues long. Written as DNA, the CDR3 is TGTGCCAGCAGCCGCGGGGGCCCCTCCGATGAGCAGTTCTTC. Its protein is CASSRGGPSDEQFF.

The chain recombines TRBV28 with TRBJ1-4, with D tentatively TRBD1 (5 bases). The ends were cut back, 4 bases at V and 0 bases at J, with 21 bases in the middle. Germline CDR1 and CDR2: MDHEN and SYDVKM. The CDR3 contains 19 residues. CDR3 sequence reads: CASSSVMIDRVTTNEKLFF. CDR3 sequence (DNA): TGTGCCAGCAGTTCGGTTATGATTGACAGAGTTACAACTAATGAAAAACTGTTTTTT.

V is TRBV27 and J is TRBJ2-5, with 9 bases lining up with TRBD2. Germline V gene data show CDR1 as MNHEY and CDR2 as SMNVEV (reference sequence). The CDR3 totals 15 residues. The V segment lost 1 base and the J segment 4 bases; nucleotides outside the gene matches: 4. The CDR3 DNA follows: TGTGCCAGCAGTTTATTCATAGCGGGAGTAGAGACCCAGTACTTC. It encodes CASSLFIAGVETQYF.

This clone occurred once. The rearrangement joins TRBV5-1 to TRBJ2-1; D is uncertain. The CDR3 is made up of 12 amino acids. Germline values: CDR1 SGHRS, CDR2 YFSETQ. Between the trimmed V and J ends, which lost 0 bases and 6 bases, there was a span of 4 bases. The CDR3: CASSLEGNEQFF. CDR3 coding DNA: TGCGCCAGCAGCTTGGAAGGCAATGAGCAGTTCTTC.

CDR3: CASSLSPRVEKLFF. CDR3 DNA: TGTGCCAGCAGTTTAAGTCCCAGGGTCGAAAAACTGTTTTTT. The V gene is TRBV28, the J gene TRBJ1-4; perhaps TRBD1 as D (5 bases). This CDR3 is 14 amino acids long. V was trimmed by 2 bases and J by 8 bases, leaving 12 bases between them. Looked up from germline, CDR1 is MDHEN and CDR2 is SYDVKM. The entire variable domain, with the rest obtained from reference TRBV28 and TRBJ1-4, is as follows: DVKVTQSSRYLVKRTGEKVFLECVQDMDHENMFWYRQDPGLGLRLIYFSYDVKMKEKGDIPEGYSVSREKKERFSLILESASTNQTSMYLCASSLSPRVEKLFFGSGTQLSVL.

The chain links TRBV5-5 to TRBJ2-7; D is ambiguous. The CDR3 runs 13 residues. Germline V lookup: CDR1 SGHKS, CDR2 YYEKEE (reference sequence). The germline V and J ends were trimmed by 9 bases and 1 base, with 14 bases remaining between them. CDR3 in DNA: TGTGCCATTCCGGGTGTGGGTTCCTACGAGCAGTACTTC. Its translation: CAIPGVGSYEQYF. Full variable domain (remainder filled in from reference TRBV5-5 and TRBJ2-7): DAGVTQSPTHLIKTRGQQVTLRCSPISGHKSVSWYQQVLGQGPQFIFQYYEKEERGRGNFPDRFSARQFPNYSSELNVNALLLGDSALYLCAIPGVGSYEQYFGPGTRLTVT.

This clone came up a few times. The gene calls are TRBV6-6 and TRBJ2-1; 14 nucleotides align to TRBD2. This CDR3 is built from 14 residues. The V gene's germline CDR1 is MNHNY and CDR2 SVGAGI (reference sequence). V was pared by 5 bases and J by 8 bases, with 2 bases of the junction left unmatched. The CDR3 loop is CASSRLAGGYEQFF. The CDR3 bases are TGTGCCAGCAGTCGACTAGCGGGAGGGTATGAGCAGTTCTTC.

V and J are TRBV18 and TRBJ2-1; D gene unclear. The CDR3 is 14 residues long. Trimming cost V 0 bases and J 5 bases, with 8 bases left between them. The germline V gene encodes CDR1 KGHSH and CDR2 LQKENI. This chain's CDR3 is CASSPPETNNEQFF. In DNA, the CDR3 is TGTGCCAGCTCACCACCGGAGACCAACAATGAGCAGTTCTTC.

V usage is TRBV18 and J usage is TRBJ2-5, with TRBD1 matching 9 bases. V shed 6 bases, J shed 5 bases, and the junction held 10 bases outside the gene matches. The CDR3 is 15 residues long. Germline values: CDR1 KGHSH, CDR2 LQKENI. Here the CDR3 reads CASSLRTGATETQYF. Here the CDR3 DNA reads TGTGCCAGCTCCCTAAGGACAGGGGCTACGGAGACCCAGTACTTC.

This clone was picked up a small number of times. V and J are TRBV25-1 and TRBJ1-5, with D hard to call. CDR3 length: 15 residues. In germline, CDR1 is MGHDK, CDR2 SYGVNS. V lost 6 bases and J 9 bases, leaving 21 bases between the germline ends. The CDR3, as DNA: TGTGCCAGCAGCGCTCCTGGGAGTGGGCCGTCGCCCCAGCATTTT. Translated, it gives CASSAPGSGPSPQHF.

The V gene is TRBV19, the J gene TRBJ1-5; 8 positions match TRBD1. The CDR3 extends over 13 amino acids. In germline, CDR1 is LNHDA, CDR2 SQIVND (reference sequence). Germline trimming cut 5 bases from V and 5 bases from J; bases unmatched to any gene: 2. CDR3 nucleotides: TGTGCCAGTAGTGCGACAGGGGATCAGCCCCAGCATTTT. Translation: CASSATGDQPQHF.

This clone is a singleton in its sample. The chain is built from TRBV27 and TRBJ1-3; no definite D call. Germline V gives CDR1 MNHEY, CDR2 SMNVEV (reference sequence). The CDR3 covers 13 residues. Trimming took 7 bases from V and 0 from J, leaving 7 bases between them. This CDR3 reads CASKAYSGNTIYF. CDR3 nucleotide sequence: TGTGCCAGCAAAGCTTACTCTGGAAACACCATATATTTT.

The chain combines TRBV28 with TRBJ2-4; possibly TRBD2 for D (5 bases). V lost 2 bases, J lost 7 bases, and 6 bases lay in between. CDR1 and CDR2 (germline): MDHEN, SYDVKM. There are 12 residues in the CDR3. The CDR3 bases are TGTGCCAGCAGTTTAGTAGCGAACATTCAGTACTTC. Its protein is CASSLVANIQYF.

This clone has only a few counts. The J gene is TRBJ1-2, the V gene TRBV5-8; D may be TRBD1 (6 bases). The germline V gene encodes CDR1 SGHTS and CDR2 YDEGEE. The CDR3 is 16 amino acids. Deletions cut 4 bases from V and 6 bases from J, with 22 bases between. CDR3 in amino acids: CASSHREFTGYDGYTF. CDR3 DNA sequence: TGTGCCAGCAGCCACCGTGAGTTTACAGGGTATGATGGCTACACCTTC.

CDR3 DNA sequence: TGTGCCAGCAGCCGAGGGGGTAACTCACCCCTCCACTTT. Its translation is CASSRGGNSPLHF. The chain employs TRBV14 and TRBJ1-6; TRBD1 might be the D (6 bases). The V gene's germline CDR1 is SGHDN and CDR2 FVKESK. V shed 4 bases and J shed 10 bases, with 11 bases lying between them. CDR3 length: 13 residues. Full variable domain (missing parts from reference TRBV14 and TRBJ1-6): EAGVTQFPSHSVIEKGQTVTLRCDPISGHDNLYWYRRVMGKEIKFLLHFVKESKQDESGMPNNRFLAERTGGTYSTLKVQPAELEDSGVYFCASSRGGNSPLHFGNGTRLTVT.

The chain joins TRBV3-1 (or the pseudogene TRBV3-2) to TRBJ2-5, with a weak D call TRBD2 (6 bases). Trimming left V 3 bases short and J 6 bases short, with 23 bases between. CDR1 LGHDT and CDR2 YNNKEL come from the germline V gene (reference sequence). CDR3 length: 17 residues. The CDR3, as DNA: TGTGCCAGCAGCCATCTTGGGGGGACGGCGTCTGGGAAGACCCAGTACTTC. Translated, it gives CASSHLGGTASGKTQYF.

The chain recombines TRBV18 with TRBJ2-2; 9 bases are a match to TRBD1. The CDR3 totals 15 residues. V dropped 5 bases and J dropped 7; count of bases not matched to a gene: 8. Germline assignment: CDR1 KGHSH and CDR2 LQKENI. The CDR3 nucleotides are TGTGCCAGCTCAGGTCCGGACAGGGGACACGGGGAGCTGTTTTTT. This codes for CASSGPDRGHGELFF.

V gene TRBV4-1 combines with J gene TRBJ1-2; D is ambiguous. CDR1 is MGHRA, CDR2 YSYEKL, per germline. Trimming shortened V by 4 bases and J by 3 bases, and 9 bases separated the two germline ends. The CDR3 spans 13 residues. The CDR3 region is CASSPDGYYGYTF. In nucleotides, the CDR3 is TGCGCCAGCAGCCCCGACGGCTACTATGGCTACACCTTC.

CDR3 in amino acids: CASSPDSPRRRYYGYTF. CDR3 in DNA: TGTGCCAGCTCACCGGACTCGCCGCGAAGAAGATACTATGGCTACACCTTC. The V call is TRBV18, the J call TRBJ1-2; no definite D call. CDR3 length: 17 amino acids. CDR1 and CDR2 from the germline V gene are KGHSH and LQKENI. Trimming stripped 3 bases from V and 3 bases from J, with 20 bases between.